Below are 17 T cell receptor beta chains sequenced from a single sample in a study of response to subunit inactivated influenza vaccine. TCRdb re-derived calls from the RT-PCR reads in MiXCR, one entry per CDR3 protein. The sample has around 320,000 distinct CDR3 sequences; about 20% are singletons. This specimen was PBMCs from blood, taken 21 months after vaccination. The receptors derive from a man aged 50 to 69 who received an inactivated influenza vaccine.

V usage is TRBV12-3 or TRBV12-4 and J usage is TRBJ2-6, with 11 bases that match TRBD1. With V trimmed by 6 bases and J by 4 bases, 14 bases remained unmatched. The CDR3 runs 19 residues. CDR3 sequence: CASSPRTGQGGFGANVLTF. The CDR3 DNA reads TGTGCCAGCAGCCCCCGGACGGGACAGGGGGGGTTCGGGGCCAACGTCCTGACTTTC.

The CDR3 DNA is TGTGCCAGCAGCTCACTCTCAGGGAGCTCCTACAATGAGCAGTTCTTC. The encoded protein is CASSSLSGSSYNEQFF. The chain combines TRBV5-5 with TRBJ2-1, with D perhaps given as TRBD1 or TRBD2 (5 bases each). The CDR3 loop spans 16 amino acids. Deletions cut 3 bases from V and 0 bases from J, with 13 bases between. Germline values: CDR1 SGHKS, CDR2 YYEKEE (reference sequence).

This clonotype was counted between two and nine times. This sequence joins TRBV20-1 and TRBJ1-1, with a tentative D call TRBD1 (5 bases). There are 14 residues in the CDR3. CDR1 is DFQATT, CDR2 SNEGSKA, per germline (reference sequence). The V and J ends lost 4 bases and 0 bases respectively, with 12 bases between them. CDR3 sequence: CSAKVGALNTEAFF. CDR3 bases: TGCAGTGCTAAAGTCGGGGCGCTGAACACTGAAGCTTTCTTT.

The gene calls are TRBV7-2 and TRBJ2-3; D unclear. The germline V and J ends were trimmed by 2 bases and 5 bases, with 8 bases remaining between them. This CDR3 has 13 residues. Germline V gives CDR1 SGHTA, CDR2 FQGNSA. The CDR3 sequence is CASSLTFGDTQYF. Here the CDR3 DNA reads TGTGCCAGCAGCTTAACCTTTGGAGATACGCAGTATTTT.

This chain links TRBV27 with TRBJ1-6, with D possibly TRBD1 on 5 matching bases. Deletions cut 8 bases from V and 10 bases from J, with 18 bases between. The germline gives CDR1 MNHEY, CDR2 SMNVEV (reference sequence). This CDR3 spans 14 amino acids. The CDR3 DNA reads TGTGCCAGCCACGGGGGTGGGTCCATCTCACCCCTCCACTTT. It encodes CASHGGGSISPLHF.

Written as DNA, the CDR3 is TGTGCCAGCAGAAAGGACAGGGTTAGTGAAAAACTGTTTTTT. Protein: CASRKDRVSEKLFF. The chain joins TRBV7-8 to TRBJ1-4; TRBD1 agrees at 8 bases. This CDR3 comprises 14 residues. Trimming took 6 bases from V and 7 from J; bases not matched to a gene: 7. In germline, CDR1 is SGHVS, CDR2 FQNEAQ.

The chain recombines TRBV6-2 or TRBV6-3 with TRBJ1-1; TRBD1 matches at 11 bases. V shed 5 bases and J 5 bases; nucleotides not matched to a gene: 7. The CDR3 sequence is 15 residues long. CDR1 and CDR2 from the germline V gene are MNHEY and SVGEGT. The CDR3 bases are TGTGCCAGCAGTCCGGACAGGGGGCTTGGGACTGAAGCTTTCTTT. The encoded protein is CASSPDRGLGTEAFF.

There are a few counts of this clonotype. The rearrangement joins TRBV7-2 to TRBJ2-3; TRBD2 matches at 8 bases. The CDR3 is made up of 14 amino acids. Germline lookup yields CDR1 SGHTA and CDR2 FQGNSA. V gave up 8 bases and J gave up 0 bases; unmatched junction bases: 4. The CDR3 loop is CASGLAGSTDTQYF. CDR3 sequence (DNA): TGTGCCAGCGGCCTAGCGGGCAGCACAGATACGCAGTATTTT.

V usage is TRBV7-2 and J usage is TRBJ2-5; the D gene is possibly TRBD2 (5 bases). Germline V gene lookup returns CDR1 SGHTA and CDR2 FQGNSA. The CDR3 extends over 15 amino acids. Trimming took off 2 bases at V and 5 bases at J, with 15 bases between the two ends. Written as DNA, the CDR3 is TGTGCCAGCAGCTTATTGGGCAGCGGTGGGGAGACCCAGTACTTC. Translated: CASSLLGSGGETQYF.

A few counts support this clonotype. The chain is built from TRBV6-2 or TRBV6-3 and TRBJ1-5, with a tentative D call TRBD1 (5 bases). V lost 2 bases and J 3 bases, leaving 17 bases between the germline ends. This CDR3 has 17 amino acids. CDR1 and CDR2 from the germline V gene are MNHEY and SVGEGT. The CDR3 sequence is CASSYGGGTLANQPQHF. The DNA for the CDR3 is TGTGCCAGCAGTTACGGTGGGGGGACCCTAGCCAATCAGCCCCAGCATTTT.

This clonotype was recorded a few times. This chain links TRBV21-1 with TRBJ2-7; whether TRBD2, the table's D call, matches the DNA was not checked. TRBV21-1 is flagged as a pseudogene. This CDR3 is 17 amino acids long. DNA for the CDR3: TGTGCCAGCAGCACCCTACCACTAGCGGGAGTAAGAAACGAGCAGTACTTC. Translating it yields CASSTLPLAGVRNEQYF.

The chain links TRBV10-3 to TRBJ2-5; unclear D gene. Germline lookup yields CDR1 ENHRY and CDR2 SYGVKD. This CDR3 contains 14 residues. The V end lost 1 base, the J end lost 5 bases, and 11 bases lay between the germline ends. The DNA for the CDR3 is TGTGCCATCAGTGAGTGGTCGGGTCAGGAGACCCAGTACTTC. Translated, it gives CAISEWSGQETQYF.

This clonotype appeared a few times. The J gene is TRBJ1-4, the V gene TRBV21-1; the table's D call TRBD1 went unverified against the DNA. TRBV21-1 is reported as a pseudogene. This CDR3 region has 16 residues. In DNA form, the CDR3 reads TGTGCCAGCAGCACCTGGACAGGGGCAACTAATGAAAAACTGTTTTTT. This encodes CASSTWTGATNEKLFF.

This clonotype has only a few counts. The V call is TRBV10-2, the J call TRBJ2-7; TRBD2 aligns across 13 bases. CDR3 length equals 14 residues. Losses at the gene ends were 8 bases for V and 3 bases for J; bases not matched to a gene: 4. Germline V gene data show CDR1 as WSHSY and CDR2 as SAAADI. CDR3 loop: CASRGTSGVYEQYF. Here the CDR3 DNA reads TGCGCCAGCCGCGGGACTAGCGGGGTCTACGAGCAGTACTTC.

A few counts support this clonotype. V is TRBV30 and J is TRBJ1-4; possibly TRBD1 for D (6 bases). The length of the CDR3 is 15 residues. CDR1 is GTSNPN and CDR2 is SVGIG in the germline V gene (reference sequence). V was clipped by 4 bases and J by 8 bases, with 20 bases between them. Written as DNA, the CDR3 is TGTGCCTGGAATTTCCCGGGGGCCCTAAGGGAAAAACTGTTTTTT. Translating it yields CAWNFPGALREKLFF. The whole variable domain, filled in from reference TRBV30 and TRBJ1-4, reads SQTIHQWPATLVQPVGSPLSLECTVEGTSNPNLYWYRQAAGRGLQLLFYSVGIGQISSEVPQNLSASRPQDRQFILSSKKLLLSDSGFYLCAWNFPGALREKLFFGSGTQLSVL.

The chain recombines TRBV5-1 with TRBJ1-1, with D possibly being TRBD1 (5 bases). The germline V and J ends were trimmed by 0 bases and 1 base, with 19 bases remaining between them. Germline loops: CDR1 SGHRS, CDR2 YFSETQ. CDR3 length: 18 residues. CDR3 nucleotide sequence: TGCGCCAGCAGCTTGGCCGTGGCAGGGTGGGTAAAGAACACTGAAGCTTTCTTT. This encodes CASSLAVAGWVKNTEAFF.

The sample holds a few counts of this clonotype. V is TRBV5-6 and J is TRBJ2-7; 9 bases are shared with TRBD2. With V trimmed by 4 bases and J by 3 bases, 5 bases remained unmatched. Germline V lookup: CDR1 SGHDT, CDR2 YYEEEE. There are 14 residues in the CDR3. Written as DNA, the CDR3 is TGTGCCAGCAGCCGACCGACTAGCGGCTACGAGCAGTACTTC. It specifies CASSRPTSGYEQYF.